These 10 T cell receptor beta chains were sequenced from one sample in a study of blood T cell repertoires in COVID-19. Assay: immunoSEQ multiplex PCR; the TCRdb copy retains only in-frame clones and omits some. The sample includes approximately 480,000 clones, approximately 89% seen only once; the top ten take 0.75% to 0.9%. The sample comprised peripheral blood. These TCRs come from a man aged 18-30 years with COVID-19, enrolled during active disease.

The rearrangement links TRBV5-1 to TRBJ1-6, with D possibly TRBD1 on 5 matching bases. Germline-derived CDR1 and CDR2 are SGHRS and YFSETQ. Trimming cost V 0 bases and J 11 bases, with 12 bases left between them. This CDR3 comprises 14 residues. The CDR3 spells CASSLVGGEAPLHF. The CDR3 coding sequence is TGCGCCAGCAGCTTGGTAGGAGGGGAAGCACCCCTCCACTTT.

The chain combines TRBV18 with TRBJ1-1; weak D call: TRBD1 (5 bases). Germline V CDR1 and CDR2: KGHSH, LQKENI. The CDR3 covers 14 residues. V was trimmed by 3 bases and J by 5 bases, leaving 13 bases between them. The CDR3 loop is CASSPIDSATEAFF. DNA for the CDR3: TGTGCCAGCTCACCGATAGACAGTGCGACTGAAGCTTTCTTT.

The CDR3, as DNA: TGTGCCAGCAGTGAGGAGGGCTGGGGCACAGATACGCAGTATTTT. Translated: CASSEEGWGTDTQYF. The rearrangement uses TRBV6-4 and TRBJ2-3; perhaps TRBD2 as D (6 bases). This CDR3 has 15 residues. CDR1 and CDR2 (germline): MRHNA, SNTAGT. V was cut by 3 bases and J by 1 base, with 11 bases left in between.

The chain employs TRBV13 and TRBJ1-1; 7 bases are shared with TRBD1. CDR3 length: 15 amino acids. Trimming took 9 bases from V and 7 from J; bases not matched to a gene: 17. CDR1 and CDR2 (germline): PRHDT, FYEKMQ (reference sequence). The CDR3 is CASERWGTVIYEAFF. CDR3 DNA sequence: TGTGCCAGTGAACGGTGGGGGACAGTGATCTATGAAGCTTTCTTT.

The CDR3 reads CASSEWLGGNEQFF. In DNA, the CDR3 is TGTGCCAGCAGTGAATGGTTAGGGGGAAATGAGCAGTTCTTC. This chain connects TRBV2 to TRBJ2-1; the D gene is possibly TRBD1 (6 bases). Germline lookup yields CDR1 SNHLY and CDR2 FYNNEI. The germline V and J ends were trimmed by 2 bases and 7 bases, with 12 bases remaining between them. The CDR3 loop spans 14 amino acids.

V gene TRBV10-3 combines with J gene TRBJ1-5, with D perhaps matching TRBD1 (6 bases). V was trimmed by 4 bases and J by 4 bases, leaving 8 bases between them. The germline gives CDR1 ENHRY, CDR2 SYGVKD. The CDR3 is made up of 13 amino acids. CDR3 sequence reads: CAISGDRNQPQHF. CDR3 coding DNA: TGTGCCATCAGTGGCGACAGGAATCAGCCCCAGCATTTT.

This chain uses TRBV18 with TRBJ1-6; D possibly corresponds to TRBD1 (6 bases). Germline CDR1 KGHSH, CDR2 LQKENI. CDR3 length equals 14 residues. V dropped 3 bases and J dropped 17 bases, with 20 bases sitting between them. The CDR3: CASSPGQQSGPFHF. CDR3 nucleotide sequence: TGTGCCAGCTCACCGGGACAACAATCTGGTCCTTTCCACTTT. Full variable domain (outside the CDR3, taken from reference TRBV18 and TRBJ1-6): NAGVMQNPRHLVRRRGQEARLRCSPMKGHSHVYWYRQLPEEGLKFMVYLQKENIIDESGMPKERFSAEFPKEGPSILRIQQVVRGDSAAYFCASSPGQQSGPFHFGNGTRLTVT.

V usage is TRBV6-4 and J usage is TRBJ1-6, with D possibly matching TRBD1 (6 bases). Germline values: CDR1 MRHNA, CDR2 SNTAGT. V was cut by 6 bases and J by 5 bases, with 11 bases left in between. The length of the CDR3 is 14 residues. The chain's CDR3 is CASRYRADNSPLHF. The CDR3, as DNA: TGTGCCAGCAGATACAGGGCCGATAATTCACCCCTCCACTTT.

The chain is built from TRBV6-5 and TRBJ2-6; a weak D match, TRBD1 (6 bases). The CDR3 loop spans 13 amino acids. V dropped 5 bases and J dropped 12 bases, with 14 bases sitting between them. Germline CDR1 and CDR2: MNHEY and SVGAGI. CDR3 region: CASSPEGGPVLTF. CDR3 nucleotides: TGTGCCAGCAGTCCCGAAGGGGGTCCCGTCCTGACTTTC.

The rearrangement uses TRBV25-1 and TRBJ1-1, with D possibly being TRBD1 (6 bases). The CDR3 covers 16 residues. Germline values: CDR1 MGHDK, CDR2 SYGVNS. V was pared by 5 bases and J by 1 base, with 17 bases between. CDR3 sequence reads: CASSLQGIPSNTEAFF. DNA for the CDR3: TGTGCCAGCAGTTTACAGGGAATCCCTTCGAACACTGAAGCTTTCTTT.